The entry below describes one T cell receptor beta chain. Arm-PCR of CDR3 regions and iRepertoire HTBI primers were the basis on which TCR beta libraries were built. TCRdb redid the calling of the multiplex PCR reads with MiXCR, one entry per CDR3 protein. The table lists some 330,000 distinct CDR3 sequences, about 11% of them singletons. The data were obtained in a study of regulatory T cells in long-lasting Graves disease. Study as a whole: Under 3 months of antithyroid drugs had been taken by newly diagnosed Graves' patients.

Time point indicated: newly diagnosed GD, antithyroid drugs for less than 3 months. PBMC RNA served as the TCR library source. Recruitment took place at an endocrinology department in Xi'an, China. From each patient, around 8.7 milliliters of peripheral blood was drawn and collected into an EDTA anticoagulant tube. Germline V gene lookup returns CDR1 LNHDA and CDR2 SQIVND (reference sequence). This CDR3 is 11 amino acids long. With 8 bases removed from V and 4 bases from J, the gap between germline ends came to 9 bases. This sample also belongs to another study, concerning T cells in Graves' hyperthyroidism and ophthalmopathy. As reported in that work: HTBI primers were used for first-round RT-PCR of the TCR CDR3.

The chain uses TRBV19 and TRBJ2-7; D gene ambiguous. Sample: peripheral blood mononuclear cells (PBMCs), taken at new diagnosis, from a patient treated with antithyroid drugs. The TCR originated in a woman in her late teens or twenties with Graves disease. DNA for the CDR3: TGTGCCAGTGGTTCGGAGTACGAGCAGTACTTC. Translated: CASGSEYEQYF. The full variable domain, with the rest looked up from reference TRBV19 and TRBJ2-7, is DGGITQSPKYLFRKEGQNVTLSCEQNLNHDAMYWYRQDPGQGLRLIYYSQIVNDFQKGDIAEGYSVSREKKESFPLTVTSAQKNPTAFYLCASGSEYEQYFGPGTRLTVT.